The clone carrying this TCR beta chain was seen a handful of times. The germline V gene has CDR1 SEHNR and CDR2 FQNEAQ (reference sequence). The CDR3 is 15 amino acids. The V gene end was trimmed by 5 bases and the J gene end by 5 bases; junction bases not matched to a gene: 10. Sequenced by immunoSEQ multiplex PCR; TCRdb stores in-frame clones only, minus some. The repertoire consists of some 45,000 clones, with around 80% occurring once and the leading ten covering about 16%. This entry is derived from a study of PD-L1 blockade in urothelial cancer. Study in general: Atezolizumab (1,200 mg intravenously every 3 weeks) began in the mid-2010s for patients. Men with urothelial cancer arising in the bladder made up most of the 29 patients. Reported median T cell count for blood samples was 140,000 to 150,000. Once treatment had started, blood was analyzed at 3 weeks (second dose) and again at 6 weeks.

The time point: pretreatment peripheral blood. This material consisted of PBMCs, taken around atezolizumab (anti-PD-L1) treatment. The clonotype was recovered from a man aged 60 to 69 with urothelial cancer. The chain carries TRBV7-9 and TRBJ2-7; 9 bases agree with TRBD1. The chain's CDR3 is CASSAKQGAVDEQYF. CDR3 nucleotides: TGTGCCAGCAGCGCCAAACAGGGGGCGGTGGACGAGCAGTACTTC. The full variable domain, in which reference TRBV7-9 and TRBJ2-7 provide the parts outside the CDR3, is DTGVSQNPRHKITKRGQNVTFRCDPISEHNRLYWYRQTLGQGPEFLTYFQNEAQLEKSRLLSDRFSAERPKGSFSTLEIQRTEQGDSAMYLCASSAKQGAVDEQYFGPGTRLTVT.